These T cell receptor beta chains were read from a single sample in a study of blood T cells in healthy people across ages. TCRdb recomputed calls from the 5' RACE reads with MiXCR, one row per CDR3 protein. The sample lists fewer than 950,000 distinct CDR3 sequences; about 34% were seen once. The sample taken for sequencing was blood. These receptors came from a man aged 18-30 years in good health. Both conserved end residues are part of each CDR3. The D gene is left open where the match is weak. Expanded clones are given a class, and other clones once, few, many or no size at all.

>TRBV20-1|NA|NA|TRBJ1-2
CGARVVGRIYGYTF
TGCGGTGCTAGAGTTGTGGGGCGGATCTATGGCTACACCTTC
>TRBV28|NA|few|TRBJ1-2
CASSLQGRGYGCTF
TGTGCCAGCAGTTTACAGGGGCGAGGCTATGGCTGCACCTTC
>TRBV20-1|TRBD1|NA|TRBJ1-1
CSALDRGLNTEAFF
TGCAGTGCTCTCGACAGGGGCTTGAACACTGAAGCTTTCTTT
>TRBV7-9|NA|NA|TRBJ1-5
CASSSTRTGINQPQHF
TGTGCCAGCAGCTCGACTCGGACGGGGATCAATCAGCCCCAGCATTTT
>TRBV27|NA|many|TRBJ2-5
CASSLGSNTETQYF
TGTGCCAGCAGCTTAGGGAGCAACACAGAGACCCAGTACTTC
>TRBV7-9|NA|NA|TRBJ1-5
CASSLDGGYSNQPQHF
TGTGCCAGCAGCTTAGATGGGGGGTATAGCAATCAGCCCCAGCATTTT
>TRBV12-3/TRBV12-4|NA|NA|TRBJ1-2
CASSFWRAAYGYTF
TGTGCCAGCAGTTTTTGGAGGGCGGCCTATGGCTACACCTTC
>TRBV6-2/TRBV6-3|NA|many|TRBJ2-3
CAFVLNGITDTQYF
TGTGCATTTGTTTTGAACGGAATCACAGATACGCAGTATTTT
>TRBV10-3|NA|NA|TRBJ2-7
CAIRAGSYEQYF
TGTGCCATCAGGGCGGGAAGCTACGAGCAGTACTTC
>TRBV6-5|TRBD2|NA|TRBJ2-7
CASSSGTSGDNYEQYF
TGTGCCAGCAGCTCTGGTACTAGCGGGGATAACTACGAGCAGTACTTC
>TRBV29-1|NA|few|TRBJ1-4
CSVRWAGRPNEKLFF
TGCAGCGTCCGGTGGGCAGGGCGACCGAATGAAAAACTGTTTTTT
>TRBV29-1|NA|NA|TRBJ2-5
CSVEGLGVGIWETQYF
TGCAGCGTTGAAGGTCTGGGGGTGGGAATATGGGAGACCCAGTACTTC
>TRBV20-1|NA|few|TRBJ2-1
CSANFRDNEQFF
TGCAGTGCTAACTTTCGGGACAATGAGCAGTTCTTC
>TRBV5-5|NA|NA|TRBJ1-3
CASSLSRSSGNTIYF
TGTGCCAGCAGCCTGTCGCGGAGCTCTGGAAACACCATATATTTT
>TRBV5-1|TRBD1|NA|TRBJ1-6
CASSRPPSTGGSNSPLHF
TGCGCCAGCAGTCGACCGCCGTCCACAGGGGGAAGTAATTCACCCCTCCACTTT
>TRBV7-9|TRBD1|few|TRBJ2-7
CASSWGTGAYQYEQYF
TGTGCCAGCAGCTGGGGGACAGGGGCGTACCAGTACGAGCAGTACTTC
>TRBV12-3/TRBV12-4|NA|NA|TRBJ2-5
CASTSDGSQETQYF
TGTGCCAGCACCTCCGACGGAAGTCAAGAGACCCAGTACTTC
>TRBV10-3|NA|many|TRBJ2-7
CAIRTQGDEQYF
TGTGCCATCAGGACACAGGGCGACGAGCAGTACTTC
>TRBV7-8|NA|NA|TRBJ2-3
CASSKRTVSTDTQYF
TGTGCCAGCAGCAAAAGGACGGTTAGCACAGATACGCAGTATTTT
>TRBV4-3|NA|NA|TRBJ2-1
CASSQDLARNPTNEQFF
TGCGCCAGCAGCCAAGATCTTGCGAGGAACCCTACCAATGAGCAGTTCTTC
>TRBV20-1|TRBD1|NA|TRBJ1-1
CSAPTVGQPGAEAFF
TGCAGTGCCCCGACCGTGGGACAGCCGGGAGCTGAAGCTTTCTTT
>TRBV4-2|NA|NA|TRBJ2-1
CASSPPPGLHNEQFF
TGTGCCAGCAGCCCCCCGCCGGGACTTCACAATGAGCAGTTCTTC
>TRBV12-3/TRBV12-4|NA|few|TRBJ1-5
CASSLTLAHSNQPQHF
TGTGCCAGCAGTCTTACACTTGCCCACTCCAATCAGCCCCAGCATTTT
>TRBV19|NA|NA|TRBJ2-5
CASSKFQAQETQYF
TGTGCCAGTAGTAAGTTTCAAGCACAAGAGACCCAGTACTTC
>TRBV24-1|TRBD1|NA|TRBJ2-1
CATSDCGQGAYNEQFF
TGTGCCACCAGTGATTGTGGACAGGGTGCTTACAATGAGCAGTTCTTC
>TRBV2|NA|NA|TRBJ1-2
CASSGRKNYGYTF
TGTGCCAGCAGCGGACGGAAAAACTATGGCTACACCTTC
>TRBV20-1|TRBD1|few|TRBJ1-1
CSAQDTGTVNTEAFF
TGCAGTGCTCAAGATACCGGGACAGTGAACACTGAAGCTTTCTTT
>TRBV9|TRBD1|NA|TRBJ2-7
CAGSVGDSSYEQYF
TGTGCCGGCAGCGTCGGGGACAGCTCTTACGAGCAGTACTTC